This TCR beta chain is drawn from a study of blood T cells in healthy people across ages (dated by TCRdb to the mid-2010s). Background on the whole study: In model experiments, template switching captured roughly one uniquely barcoded TCR beta cDNA molecule for every two T cells. Using deep sequencing normalized with unique cDNA molecular identifiers, the study measured how TCR beta repertoire diversity changes with age. The donors were split into four age groups: young (average around 15 years), middle-aged (roughly 40), aged (roughly 65) and long-lived (about 82). The study analyzed two additional independent replicas of 1 million unique cDNA reads from the same blood draw for two donors, one aged 18 to 30 and one aged 80 or older. To avoid experimental bias, donors of different ages were distributed randomly across sequencing lanes. General conclusions and limits of the study: There was a strong correlation between observed TCR beta diversity and the percentage of naive T cells measured by flow cytometry. The long-lived group showed more naive CD4+ T cells, fewer expanded clones and increased TCR diversity than the aged group, suggesting age selection. As age increased, observed TCR beta diversity per million T cells dropped in a roughly linear way, and a significant reduction was already evident by age approximately 40. Because the CMV infection status of the donors was unknown, age-related changes in expanded clonotypes may potentially have been confounded. Conclusive comparison of naive and antigen-experienced compartments was prevented by the profiling of bulk unsorted PBMCs. Estimates of total diversity from one million sequenced T cells were regarded as lower bounds and underestimates.

A word on this clonotype: Its recognized antigen is unknown. The sample holds no much larger clone one base away, and base qualities are not on file.

V and J are truncated by 6 bases and 4 bases respectively, leaving an intervening sequence of 20 bases. From cysteine to phenylalanine, the CDR3 is 15 amino acids long. Only CDR3 DNA is held: 45 bases, read in frame from base 1. The germline V gene (reference sequence) gives CDR1 as DFQATT and CDR2 as SNEGSKA. The library came from 5' RACE. Sequencing was performed on an Illumina HiSeq 2500. A second about 7 to 11 cycle PCR used a sample-barcoded 5' primer and a J-beta primer mix. A unique molecular identifier was introduced onto each TCR beta cDNA molecule by a template-switch 5' adaptor carrying 12 random nucleotides. Each sample yielded at least 3 million CDR3-containing paired-end reads. All of the RNA was converted into first-strand cDNA using the Mint cDNA synthesis kit, with a TRBC-specific oligonucleotide serving as the primer. After uracil-DNA glycosylase treatment, a first 18-cycle PCR used universal primers M1SS and BC2_uni_R on all cDNA. Per the authors' processing: For normalization, 1 million high-quality reads were randomly selected from each sample, with every read carrying a distinct molecular identifier. Instead of being binned into consensus sequences, reads that shared molecular identifiers were thrown out. MiTCR, run with a Q25 quality threshold and the strictest error-elimination algorithm, handled CDR3 identification, clonotype clustering and error correction. A nonparametric unseen species model with Euler transformation was used to estimate a lower bound on total TCR beta diversity. TCRdb reprocessing: public reads trimmed at Q25 with fastp, clones called with MiXCR, in-frame beta chains kept. Entries are consolidated by CDR3 protein sequence, retaining the most common genes and DNA. Here the V and J calls rest on TCRdb's processing, not on the authors' analysis. A total of about 1.8 million distinct CDR3 sequences appear in this sample, roughly 50% of them only once. Over 2% of the sample belongs to the ten largest clones.

The donors were 40 or so Caucasian individuals from Russia, aged roughly 6 to 100 years, who were systemically healthy. Each donor gave approximately 9.4 milliliters of peripheral blood, drawn into EDTA-treated Vacutainer tubes. Ficoll-Paque density-gradient centrifugation was used to isolate PBMCs, with at least 6.5 million per sample. Total RNA was extracted from PBMCs with Trizol reagent, with at least 5 micrograms obtained per sample. Naive CD45RAhigh/CD27high T cell percentages were measured by flow cytometry on a PBMC aliquot from every donor. The sequence links TRBV20-1 to TRBJ2-3; possibly the D gene is TRBD2, per 6 matching bases. What was sequenced was blood. This TCR was sampled from a woman aged 40 to 50 in good health. The CDR3 has the sequence CSARRTTGDSDTQYF. The bases are TGCAGTGCCCGAAGGACTACCGGGGATTCAGATACGCAGTATTTT.